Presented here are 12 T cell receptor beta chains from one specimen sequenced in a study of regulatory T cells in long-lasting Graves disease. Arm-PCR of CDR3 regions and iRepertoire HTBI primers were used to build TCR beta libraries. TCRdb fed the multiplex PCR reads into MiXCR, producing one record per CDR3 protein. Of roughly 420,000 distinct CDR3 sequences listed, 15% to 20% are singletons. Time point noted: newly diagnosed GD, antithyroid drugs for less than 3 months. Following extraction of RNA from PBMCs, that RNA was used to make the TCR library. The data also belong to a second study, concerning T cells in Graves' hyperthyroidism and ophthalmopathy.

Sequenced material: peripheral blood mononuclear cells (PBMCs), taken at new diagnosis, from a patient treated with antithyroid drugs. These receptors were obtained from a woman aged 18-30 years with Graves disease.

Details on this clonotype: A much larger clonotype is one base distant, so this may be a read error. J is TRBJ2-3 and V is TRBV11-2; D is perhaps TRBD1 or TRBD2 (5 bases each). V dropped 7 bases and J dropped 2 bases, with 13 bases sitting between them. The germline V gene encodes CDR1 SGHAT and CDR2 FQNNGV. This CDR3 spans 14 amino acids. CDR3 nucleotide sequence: TGTGCCAGCAATAGCGACAGAGCCACAGATACGCAGTATTTT. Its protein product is CASNSDRATDTQYF.

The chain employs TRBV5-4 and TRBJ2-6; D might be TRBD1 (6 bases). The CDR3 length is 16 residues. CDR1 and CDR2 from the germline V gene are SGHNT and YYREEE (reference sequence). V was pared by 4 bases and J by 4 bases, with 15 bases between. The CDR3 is CASSTRGRLGANVLTF. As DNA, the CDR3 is TGTGCCAGCAGCACCAGGGGCCGTTTGGGGGCCAACGTCCTGACTTTC.

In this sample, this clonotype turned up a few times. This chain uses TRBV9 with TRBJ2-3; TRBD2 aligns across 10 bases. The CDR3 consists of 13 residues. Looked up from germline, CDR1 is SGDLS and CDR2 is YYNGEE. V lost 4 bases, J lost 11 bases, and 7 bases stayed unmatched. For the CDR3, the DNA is TGTGCCAGCAGCCCTCCTAGCGGGGGAGGGCAGTATTTT. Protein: CASSPPSGGGQYF.

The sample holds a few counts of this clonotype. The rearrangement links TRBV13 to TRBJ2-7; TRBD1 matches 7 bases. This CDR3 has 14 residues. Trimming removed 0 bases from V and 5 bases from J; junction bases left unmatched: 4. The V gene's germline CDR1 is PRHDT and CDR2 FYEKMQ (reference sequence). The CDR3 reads CASSLGTGTDEQYF. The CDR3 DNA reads TGTGCCAGCAGCTTAGGGACAGGGACCGACGAGCAGTACTTC.

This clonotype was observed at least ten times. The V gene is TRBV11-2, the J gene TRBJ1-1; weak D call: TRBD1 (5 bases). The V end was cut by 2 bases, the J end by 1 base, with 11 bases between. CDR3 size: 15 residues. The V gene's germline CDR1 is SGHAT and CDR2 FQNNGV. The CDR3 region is CASSLKFGQNTEAFF. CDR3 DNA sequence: TGTGCCAGCAGCTTAAAATTTGGACAGAACACTGAAGCTTTCTTT.

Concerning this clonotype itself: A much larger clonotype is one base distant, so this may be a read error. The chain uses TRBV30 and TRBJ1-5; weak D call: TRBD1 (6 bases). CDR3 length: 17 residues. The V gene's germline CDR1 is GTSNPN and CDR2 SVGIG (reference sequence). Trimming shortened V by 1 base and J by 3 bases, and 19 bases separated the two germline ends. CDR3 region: CAWSAGAGALLNQPQHF. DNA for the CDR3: TGTGCCTGGAGTGCAGGGGCAGGGGCCCTACTCAATCAGCCCCAGCATTTT.

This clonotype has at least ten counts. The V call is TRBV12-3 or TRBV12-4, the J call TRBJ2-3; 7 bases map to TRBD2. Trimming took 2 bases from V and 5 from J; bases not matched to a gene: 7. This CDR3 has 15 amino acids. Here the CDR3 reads CASSLLGGAGDTQYF. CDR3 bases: TGTGCCAGCAGTTTACTGGGAGGGGCTGGAGATACGCAGTATTTT.

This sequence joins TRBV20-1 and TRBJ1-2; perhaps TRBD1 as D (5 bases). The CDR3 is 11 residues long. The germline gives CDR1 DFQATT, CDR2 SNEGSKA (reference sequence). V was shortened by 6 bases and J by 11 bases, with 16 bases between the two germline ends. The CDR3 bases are TGCAGTGCCGGACCTGGGGGAGGTTACACCTTC. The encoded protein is CSAGPGGGYTF.

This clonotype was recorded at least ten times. For the CDR3, the DNA is TGTGCCAGCAGTTTTGTCGGTTTTTCACCCCTCCACTTT. Protein product: CASSFVGFSPLHF. The rearrangement uses TRBV28 and TRBJ1-6; no clear D gene. There are 13 residues in the CDR3. V was cut by 3 bases and J by 9 bases, with 9 bases left in between. The germline V gene has CDR1 MDHEN and CDR2 SYDVKM.

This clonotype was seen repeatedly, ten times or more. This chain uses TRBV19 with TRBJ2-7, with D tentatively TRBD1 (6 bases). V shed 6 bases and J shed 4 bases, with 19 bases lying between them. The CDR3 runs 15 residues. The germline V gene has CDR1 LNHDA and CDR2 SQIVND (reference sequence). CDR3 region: CASSSTRDTSYEQYF. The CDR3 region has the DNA TGTGCCAGTAGCTCAACCCGGGACACCTCGTACGAGCAGTACTTC.

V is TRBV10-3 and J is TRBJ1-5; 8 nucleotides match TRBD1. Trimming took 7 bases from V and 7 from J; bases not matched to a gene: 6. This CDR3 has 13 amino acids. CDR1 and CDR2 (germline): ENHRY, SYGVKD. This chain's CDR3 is CAITQGAHQPQHF. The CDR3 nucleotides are TGTGCCATCACCCAGGGGGCTCACCAGCCCCAGCATTTT.

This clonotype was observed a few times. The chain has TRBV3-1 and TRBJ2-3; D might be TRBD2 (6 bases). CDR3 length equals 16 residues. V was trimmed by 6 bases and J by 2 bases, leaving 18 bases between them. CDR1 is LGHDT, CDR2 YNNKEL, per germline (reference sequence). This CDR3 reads CASRGGESKVTDTQYF. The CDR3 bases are TGTGCCAGCAGGGGGGGTGAATCCAAGGTCACAGATACGCAGTATTTT.